Described below is a single T cell receptor (beta chain) sequence and its context. The sample belongs to a study of blood T cell repertoires in COVID-19. Study-wide background: Acute and convalescent COVID-19 specimens originated in the United States, Italy and Spain. PBMCs, B-cell-depleted T cells, or T cells provided the cDNA or gDNA that made up the material.

The CDR3 sequence is 16 residues long. Germline CDR1 is SGHTA and CDR2 is FQGNSA. The ends lost 3 bases at V and 2 bases at J; junction bases unmatched: 8. Under the authors' procedure: Estimation of nucleated cell counts relied on the amplification of reference gene primers. Repertoires were generated with immunoSEQ multiplex PCR, while TCRdb's copy carries only in-frame clones and drops some. Clone size and V and J calls were adopted from that table, with D and trimming inferred from the DNA. The profile shows about 210,000 clones, roughly 86% of them singletons. This clonotype was sampled from a man between 18 and 29 years old with active or convalescent COVID-19. This chain connects TRBV7-2 to TRBJ2-7; 9 nucleotides match TRBD1. The sample comprised peripheral blood. DNA for the CDR3: TGTGCCAGCAGCTTGGGGTTAGGGACAGGGCCCTACGAGCAGTACTTC. Translated: CASSLGLGTGPYEQYF.